This T cell receptor (beta chain) was profiled in a study of shared clonotypes between healthy human individuals. On the study more broadly: Aged 18 to 49, the donors were two women and a few men. Researchers assigned three CD4 naive, three CD4 memory, two CD8 naive and one CD8 memory plate to each donor.

This clone was found once. Its antigen is undetermined. Profiling relied on immunoSEQ multiplex PCR, and the TCRdb table lists in-frame clones only, not all of them. The sample lists 2 million to 2.5 million clones; approximately 95% were seen once. Study-wide results and caveats: Across a handful of donors, naive CD4 shared 4.5% to 6%, naive CD8 more than 3%, memory CD4 roughly 2.4%, memory CD8 about 0.4%.

Material: naive CD4+ T cells sorted from blood. This sample's subset: CD45RA+ positively selected. This clonotype was sampled from a man younger than 35 in good health.

In DNA, the CDR3 is TGTGCCAGCAGCTGGAGGGGGACCTTCGAGCAGTACTTC. This codes for CASSWRGTFEQYF. V and J are TRBV5-4 and TRBJ2-7; D is tentatively TRBD1 or TRBD2 (6 bases each). Trimming removed 3 bases from V and 6 bases from J, with 13 bases in between. Germline V gene lookup returns CDR1 SGHNT and CDR2 YYREEE (reference sequence). CDR3 length: 13 amino acids.